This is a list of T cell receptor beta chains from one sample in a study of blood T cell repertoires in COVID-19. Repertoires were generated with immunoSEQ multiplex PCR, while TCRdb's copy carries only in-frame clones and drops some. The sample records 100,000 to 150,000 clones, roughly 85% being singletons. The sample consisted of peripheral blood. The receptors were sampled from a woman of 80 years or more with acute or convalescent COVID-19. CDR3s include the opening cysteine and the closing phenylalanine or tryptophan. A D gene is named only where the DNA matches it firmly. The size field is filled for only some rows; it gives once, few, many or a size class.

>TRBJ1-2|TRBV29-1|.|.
CSVLHSGVKGYTF
TGCAGCGTTCTCCACTCAGGGGTGAAGGGCTACACCTTC
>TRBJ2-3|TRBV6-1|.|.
CASSDQGHDTQYF
TGTGCCAGCAGTGACCAGGGGCACGATACGCAGTATTTT
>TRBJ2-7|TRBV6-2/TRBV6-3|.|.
CASSSPGAGDQLQYF
TGTGCCAGCAGTTCCCCGGGGGCGGGGGACCAACTTCAGTACTTC
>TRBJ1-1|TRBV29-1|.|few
CSVRTVVGNTEAFF
TGCAGCGTTAGGACAGTCGTTGGAAACACTGAAGCTTTCTTT
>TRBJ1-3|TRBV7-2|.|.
CASSSTLNTIYF
TGTGCCAGCAGCTCTACTTTAAACACCATATATTTT
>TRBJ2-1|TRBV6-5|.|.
CASSITLRGNEQFF
TGTGCCAGCAGTATAACCCTCAGAGGGAATGAGCAGTTCTTC
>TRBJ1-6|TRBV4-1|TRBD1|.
CASSQTRGTGPYNSPLHF
TGCGCCAGCAGCCAAACTAGGGGGACAGGGCCCTATAATTCACCCCTCCACTTT
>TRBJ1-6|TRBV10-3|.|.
CAISLPPGEGSPLHF
TGTGCCATCAGTCTACCCCCGGGAGAAGGGTCACCCCTCCACTTT
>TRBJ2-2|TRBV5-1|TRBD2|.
CASSYTGTSGGAGTGELFF
TGCGCCAGCAGCTACACCGGGACTAGCGGGGGGGCCGGTACCGGGGAGCTGTTTTTT
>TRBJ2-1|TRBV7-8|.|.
CASSRLGPNEQFF
TGTGCCAGCAGCCGACTAGGTCCCAATGAGCAGTTCTTC
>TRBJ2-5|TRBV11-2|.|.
CASSLDSSELYF
TGTGCCAGCAGCTTGGACTCTTCCGAGTTATACTTC
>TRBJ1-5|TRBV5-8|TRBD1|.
CASSFGTARSNQPQHF
TGTGCCAGCAGCTTTGGGACAGCCAGGAGCAATCAGCCCCAGCATTTT
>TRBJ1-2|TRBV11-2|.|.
CASSYTGKTLYGYTF
TGTGCCAGCAGCTATACAGGGAAAACACTCTATGGCTACACCTTC
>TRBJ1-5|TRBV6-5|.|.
CASSQQGSNQPQHF
TGTGCCAGCAGCCAACAGGGAAGCAATCAGCCCCAGCATTTT
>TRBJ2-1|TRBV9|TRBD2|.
CASSVREGNSYNEQFF
TGTGCCAGCAGCGTAAGGGAGGGTAACTCCTACAATGAGCAGTTCTTC
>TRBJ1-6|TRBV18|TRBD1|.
CASSPRDRLYNSPLHF
TGTGCCAGCTCACCACGGGACAGATTGTATAATTCACCCCTCCACTTT
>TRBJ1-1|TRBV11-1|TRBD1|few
CASSLMTGANTEAFF
TGTGCCAGCAGCCTTATGACAGGGGCGAACACTGAAGCTTTCTTT
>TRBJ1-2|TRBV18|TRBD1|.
CASSRGQGNSYGYTF
TGTGCCAGCTCACGCGGACAGGGGAATTCCTATGGCTACACCTTC
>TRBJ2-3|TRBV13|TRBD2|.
CASSLRLAGVGTDTQYF
TGTGCCAGCAGCCTCAGACTAGCGGGGGTTGGCACAGATACGCAGTATTTT
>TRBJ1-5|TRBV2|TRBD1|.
CASSRDRDHQPQHF
TGTGCCAGCAGCCGGGACAGGGACCATCAGCCCCAGCATTTT
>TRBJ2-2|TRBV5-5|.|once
CASSLHTTANTGELFF
TGTGCCAGCAGCTTGCACACTACCGCGAACACCGGGGAGCTGTTTTTT
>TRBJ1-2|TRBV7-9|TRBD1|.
CASSLLDRGGHGYTF
TGTGCCAGCAGCCTACTGGACAGGGGAGGTCATGGCTACACCTTC
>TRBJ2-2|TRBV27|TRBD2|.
CASIISGTSITGELFF
TGTGCCAGCATTATATCCGGGACTAGTATCACCGGGGAGCTGTTTTTT